This is a list of T cell receptor beta chains from one sample in a study of cytomegalovirus exposure and HLA in healthy donors. Sequenced by immunoSEQ multiplex PCR; TCRdb stores in-frame clones only, minus some. The sample lists 99,000 or so clones, approximately 80% occurring once. The material sequenced was PBMCs. The receptor source for this set is a woman aged 18-29 years in good health and CMV-seropositive. CDR3s include the opening cysteine and the closing phenylalanine or tryptophan. A D gene is named only where the DNA matches it firmly. The size of a clone is reported for some rows only, either as once, few or many, or as a class for expanded clones.

j_call: TRBJ1-1
d_call: TRBD1
clone_size: -
v_call: TRBV7-6
cdr3_aa: CASSSGATGWTEAFF
cdr3_nt: TGTGCCAGCAGCTCGGGGGCGACAGGGTGGACTGAAGCTTTCTTT

j_call: TRBJ2-2
d_call: -
clone_size: once
v_call: TRBV7-8
cdr3_aa: CASRAGGSDTGELFF
cdr3_nt: TGTGCCAGCAGGGCCGGGGGTTCGGACACCGGGGAGCTGTTTTTT

j_call: TRBJ1-5
d_call: -
clone_size: few
v_call: TRBV5-6
cdr3_aa: CASSLAGQPQHF
cdr3_nt: TGTGCCAGCAGCTTGGCGGGTCAGCCCCAGCATTTT

j_call: TRBJ2-3
d_call: -
clone_size: -
v_call: TRBV9
cdr3_aa: CASSTQSSTDTQYF
cdr3_nt: TGTGCCAGCAGCACCCAGTCTAGCACAGATACGCAGTATTTT

j_call: TRBJ1-4
d_call: TRBD1
clone_size: -
v_call: TRBV30
cdr3_aa: CAWSVQGNEKLFF
cdr3_nt: TGTGCCTGGAGTGTACAGGGGAATGAAAAACTGTTTTTT

j_call: TRBJ2-2
d_call: TRBD1
clone_size: -
v_call: TRBV5-1
cdr3_aa: CASSLPGQLTGELFF
cdr3_nt: TGCGCCAGCAGCTTGCCGGGACAGCTCACCGGGGAGCTGTTTTTT

j_call: TRBJ2-1
d_call: TRBD1
clone_size: -
v_call: TRBV5-4
cdr3_aa: CASSRDRGNEQFF
cdr3_nt: TGTGCCAGCAGCCGGGACAGGGGCAATGAGCAGTTCTTC

j_call: TRBJ1-1
d_call: TRBD1
clone_size: -
v_call: TRBV5-6
cdr3_aa: CASSNLDRTGEAFF
cdr3_nt: TGTGCCAGCAGCAACTTGGACAGGACGGGTGAAGCTTTCTTT

j_call: TRBJ1-2
d_call: -
clone_size: -
v_call: TRBV28
cdr3_aa: CASSFDDRMGEDGYTF
cdr3_nt: TGTGCCAGCAGTTTTGATGACAGGATGGGAGAAGATGGCTACACCTTC

j_call: TRBJ2-7
d_call: TRBD2
clone_size: -
v_call: TRBV7-9
cdr3_aa: CASSSPLAGGPNEQYF
cdr3_nt: TGTGCCAGCAGCTCCCCCTTAGCGGGAGGGCCAAATGAGCAGTACTTC

j_call: TRBJ2-5
d_call: TRBD1
clone_size: -
v_call: TRBV11-3
cdr3_aa: CASSLSLGQGQETQYF
cdr3_nt: TGTGCCAGCAGCTTATCATTGGGACAGGGACAAGAGACCCAGTACTTC

j_call: TRBJ1-2
d_call: -
clone_size: -
v_call: TRBV5-4
cdr3_aa: CASSQEVGYGYTF
cdr3_nt: TGTGCCAGCAGTCAGGAGGTGGGCTATGGCTACACCTTC

j_call: TRBJ1-1
d_call: -
clone_size: -
v_call: TRBV19
cdr3_aa: CASTQVTGNTEAFF
cdr3_nt: TGTGCCAGTACCCAAGTGACGGGGAACACTGAAGCTTTCTTT

j_call: TRBJ2-3
d_call: -
clone_size: -
v_call: TRBV7-9
cdr3_aa: CASSLPQGGRTDTQYF
cdr3_nt: TGTGCCAGCAGCTTGCCCCAGGGGGGAAGGACAGATACGCAGTATTTT

j_call: TRBJ2-1
d_call: -
clone_size: medium-sized
v_call: TRBV2
cdr3_aa: CATKLALYNEQFF
cdr3_nt: TGTGCCACCAAACTAGCTCTCTACAATGAGCAGTTCTTC

j_call: TRBJ2-7
d_call: TRBD2
clone_size: -
v_call: TRBV2
cdr3_aa: CASEIGGSGNYEQYF
cdr3_nt: TGTGCCAGCGAGATTGGCGGTAGCGGGAACTACGAGCAGTACTTC

j_call: TRBJ2-5
d_call: -
clone_size: -
v_call: TRBV29-1
cdr3_aa: CSVQGHLKKETQYF
cdr3_nt: TGCAGCGTCCAGGGACACCTTAAGAAAGAGACCCAGTACTTC

j_call: TRBJ1-5
d_call: -
clone_size: -
v_call: TRBV19
cdr3_aa: CASSIRGGNQPQHF
cdr3_nt: TGTGCCAGTAGTATACGGGGGGGCAATCAGCCCCAGCATTTT

j_call: TRBJ2-5
d_call: TRBD2
clone_size: once
v_call: TRBV7-3
cdr3_aa: CASSAVAGGTGETQYF
cdr3_nt: TGTGCCAGCAGCGCGGTGGCGGGAGGGACTGGCGAGACCCAGTACTTC

j_call: TRBJ1-1
d_call: TRBD1
clone_size: -
v_call: TRBV6-5
cdr3_aa: CASSYFTGGNTEAFF
cdr3_nt: TGTGCCAGCAGTTACTTTACAGGGGGGAACACTGAAGCTTTCTTT

j_call: TRBJ2-7
d_call: -
clone_size: few
v_call: TRBV28
cdr3_aa: CASTTSGLYEQYF
cdr3_nt: TGTGCCAGCACCACTTCAGGGCTCTACGAGCAGTACTTC

j_call: TRBJ1-5
d_call: -
clone_size: -
v_call: TRBV6-1
cdr3_aa: CASSVTGDNQPQHF
cdr3_nt: TGTGCCAGCAGTGTCACAGGAGATAATCAGCCCCAGCATTTT

j_call: TRBJ1-4
d_call: -
clone_size: -
v_call: TRBV19
cdr3_aa: CASRNFGVDEKLFF
cdr3_nt: TGTGCCAGTAGGAACTTCGGGGTTGATGAAAAACTGTTTTTT

j_call: TRBJ1-2
d_call: -
clone_size: -
v_call: TRBV5-6
cdr3_aa: CASSLQLLGRHYGYTF
cdr3_nt: TGTGCCAGCAGCTTGCAGCTACTCGGGAGGCACTATGGCTACACCTTC

j_call: TRBJ1-4
d_call: -
clone_size: -
v_call: TRBV28
cdr3_aa: CASSLGGVEKLFF
cdr3_nt: TGTGCCAGCAGTTTAGGAGGGGTTGAAAAACTGTTTTTT

j_call: TRBJ1-3
d_call: TRBD1
clone_size: -
v_call: TRBV5-8
cdr3_aa: CASSRGTGAGNTIYF
cdr3_nt: TGTGCCAGCAGCCGGGGGACAGGGGCTGGAAACACCATATATTTT